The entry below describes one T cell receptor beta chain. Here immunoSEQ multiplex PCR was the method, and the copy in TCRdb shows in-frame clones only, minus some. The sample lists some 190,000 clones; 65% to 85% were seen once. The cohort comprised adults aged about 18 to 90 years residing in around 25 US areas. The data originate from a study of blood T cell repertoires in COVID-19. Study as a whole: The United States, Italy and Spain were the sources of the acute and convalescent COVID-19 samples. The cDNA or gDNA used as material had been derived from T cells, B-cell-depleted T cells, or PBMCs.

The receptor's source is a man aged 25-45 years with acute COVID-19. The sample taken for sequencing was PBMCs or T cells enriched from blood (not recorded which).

The CDR3 protein is CYQEGHTGELFF. Written as DNA, the CDR3 is TGCTATCAGGAGGGGCATACCGGGGAGCTGTTTTTT. The chain joins TRBV10-1 to TRBJ2-2; weak D call: TRBD2 (6 bases). This CDR3 region has 12 residues. Germline loops: CDR1 WNHNN, CDR2 SYGVQD (reference sequence).